There are many counts of the clone carrying this T cell receptor (beta chain). The antigen is unknown. Production of TCR cDNA was by 5'RACE template switching, which also added a universal primer site and UMIs. Using its own MiXCR run on the 5' RACE reads, TCRdb lists one record per CDR3 protein. The data contain 100,000 to 150,000 distinct CDR3 sequences, 6% to 8% of them singletons. This sample is part of a study of T cells after yellow fever vaccination. Across the study: For low cell numbers, libraries were made with SMART-Seq v4 Ultra Low Input. General study results and limits: After the booster, around 95% of CD4 and 75% to 90% of CD8 primary-response clones were re-detected. Some clonotypes were seen in both the CD4 and the CD8 compartments. These made up a small share and likely arose from convergent recombination.

The CDR3 runs 16 residues. Looked up from germline, CDR1 is SGHRS and CDR2 is YFSETQ. V was pared by 4 bases and J by 0 bases, with 13 bases between. The chain carries TRBV5-1 and TRBJ2-2; possibly TRBD1 for D (7 bases). The sequenced sample was CD4+ T cells sorted from PBMCs, obtained approximately 11 days after the first yellow fever vaccination. The receptor comes from a man younger than 35 who received the YFV17D yellow fever vaccine. The CDR3 bases are TGCGCCAGCAGCCCTGCAGGGGGGCCGAACACCGGGGAGCTGTTTTTT. This sequence encodes CASSPAGGPNTGELFF.